A single sample is the source of the 25 T cell receptor beta chains below, sequenced in a study of blood T cell repertoires in COVID-19. Profiling relied on immunoSEQ multiplex PCR, and the TCRdb table lists in-frame clones only, not all of them. There are 250,000 or so clones in the sample; approximately 78% occur only once, and less than 4% lies in the top ten. The sample consisted of peripheral blood. These receptor sequences come from a woman aged 18 to 35 with acute or convalescent COVID-19.

As for this clone: At one end the junction does not follow the germline gene, possibly because of a read error. The V call is TRBV6-4, the J call TRBJ2-2; 9 positions match TRBD2. CDR3 length: 15 amino acids. Germline V gene data show CDR1 as MRHNA and CDR2 as SNTAGT. CDR3 protein: CASPPPSGNAGELFF. CDR3 nucleotides: TGTGCCAGTCCCCCCCCTAGCGGGAACGCCGGGGAGCTGTTTTTT.

The chain has TRBV7-2 and TRBJ2-3; 8 bases fit TRBD2. Germline trimming cut 5 bases from V and 3 bases from J; bases unmatched to any gene: 7. CDR3 length equals 15 residues. Germline CDR1 is SGHTA and CDR2 is FQGNSA. CDR3 in amino acids: CASSPSGSPTDTQYF. CDR3 DNA sequence: TGTGCCAGCAGCCCCAGCGGGAGTCCTACAGATACGCAGTATTTT. Based on the CDR3 plus reference TRBV7-2 and TRBJ2-3, the full variable domain is GAGVSQSPSNKVTEKGKDVELRCDPISGHTALYWYRQSLGQGLEFLIYFQGNSAPDKSGLPSDRFSAERTGGSVSTLTIQRTQQEDSAVYLCASSPSGSPTDTQYFGPGTRLTVL.

V is TRBV7-9 and J is TRBJ1-6, with a tentative D call TRBD1 (6 bases). The V gene lost 1 base and the J gene lost 7 bases, with 11 bases spanning the gap. The germline CDR1 and CDR2 sequences are SEHNR and FQNEAQ (reference sequence). The CDR3 covers 15 residues. CDR3 nucleotide sequence: TGTGCCAGCAGCTTAGTCGGGACACAAAATTCACCCCTCCACTTT. Residues: CASSLVGTQNSPLHF.

The genes are TRBV7-2 and TRBJ1-2; the match to TRBD1 covers 7 bases. This CDR3 comprises 15 residues. CDR1 and CDR2 (germline): SGHTA, FQGNSA. The J segment lost 2 bases and the V segment lost 5 bases, leaving 8 bases of the junction unmatched. The DNA for the CDR3 is TGTGCCAGCAGCGCAGGGGGGTCAGGAAACTATGGCTACACCTTC. Encoded protein: CASSAGGSGNYGYTF.

The sample holds one count of this clone. The chain couples TRBV4-1 to TRBJ2-7; TRBD2 agrees at 7 bases. CDR3 length: 17 residues. V lost 4 bases and J lost 3; bases outside the gene matches: 15. Germline V lookup: CDR1 MGHRA, CDR2 YSYEKL. The DNA of the CDR3 is TGCGCCAGCAGCCCCAAGGCGGGGAGGGAACTATTCTACGAGCAGTACTTC. Protein: CASSPKAGRELFYEQYF.

The CDR3, as DNA: TGTGCCAGCAGCTCCCAAACCGACAGGACCAATGAGCAGTTCTTC. Its translation: CASSSQTDRTNEQFF. This chain joins TRBV7-2 and TRBJ2-1, with D possibly being TRBD1 (6 bases). The CDR3 length is 15 residues. V was shortened by 4 bases and J by 6 bases, with 16 bases between the two germline ends. Germline-derived CDR1 and CDR2 are SGHTA and FQGNSA. Looking up the rest from reference TRBV7-2 and TRBJ2-1 gives the full variable domain: GAGVSQSPSNKVTEKGKDVELRCDPISGHTALYWYRQSLGQGLEFLIYFQGNSAPDKSGLPSDRFSAERTGGSVSTLTIQRTQQEDSAVYLCASSSQTDRTNEQFFGPGTRLTVL.

The rearrangement links TRBV18 to TRBJ1-1; the D gene is possibly TRBD1 (5 bases). Germline V gives CDR1 KGHSH, CDR2 LQKENI. This CDR3 contains 14 residues. V lost 6 bases and J 3 bases, leaving 14 bases between the germline ends. The CDR3 region is CASSSGGIDTEAFF. The CDR3 DNA is TGTGCCAGCTCTAGTGGGGGGATCGACACTGAAGCTTTCTTT.

The rearrangement uses TRBV5-6 and TRBJ2-7; 8 nucleotides agree with TRBD2. Germline values: CDR1 SGHDT, CDR2 YYEEEE. The ends lost 3 bases at V and 0 bases at J; junction bases unmatched: 11. This CDR3 region has 17 residues. This CDR3 reads CASSYTGTLAGSYEQYF. The CDR3 region has the DNA TGTGCCAGCAGCTACACCGGAACTCTAGCGGGCTCCTACGAGCAGTACTTC. The variable domain in full, completed from reference TRBV5-6 and TRBJ2-7, reads DAGVTQSPTHLIKTRGQQVTLRCSPKSGHDTVSWYQQALGQGPQFIFQYYEEEERQRGNFPDRFSGHQFPNYSSELNVNALLLGDSALYLCASSYTGTLAGSYEQYFGPGTRLTVT.

In DNA, the CDR3 is TGTGCCAGCAGCTTATCAGCAGGGGGACCACCCAATCCGAACTATGGCTACACCTTC. Translated: CASSLSAGGPPNPNYGYTF. This chain uses TRBV7-3 with TRBJ1-2; 7 bases are a match to TRBD1. The germline V gene has CDR1 SGHTA and CDR2 FQGTGA. This CDR3 has 19 residues. V gave up 2 bases and J gave up 2 bases; unmatched junction bases: 17.

The rearrangement joins TRBV7-3 to TRBJ2-1; D might be TRBD2 (6 bases). CDR1 and CDR2 from the germline V gene are SGHTA and FQGTGA. The CDR3 totals 15 residues. Trimming cost V 4 bases and J 4 bases, with 14 bases left between them. The CDR3 DNA reads as TGTGCCAGCAGCTCTTCCCGGGCGGGGTACAATGAGCAGTTCTTC. Residues: CASSSSRAGYNEQFF.

The chain links TRBV6-6 to TRBJ2-1; no firm D call. The germline gives CDR1 MNHNY, CDR2 SVGAGI (reference sequence). Trimming cost V 2 bases and J 9 bases, with 8 bases left between them. The CDR3 is made up of 12 amino acids. The chain's CDR3 is CASSYAVGEQFF. The CDR3 nucleotides are TGTGCCAGCAGTTACGCGGTCGGTGAGCAGTTCTTC.

This chain joins TRBV28 and TRBJ2-3; no firm D call. Germline loops: CDR1 MDHEN, CDR2 SYDVKM. CDR3 size: 10 residues. The V end was cut by 8 bases, the J end by 5 bases, with 5 bases between. The CDR3 nucleotides are TGTGCCAGCTCTCTAGATACGCAGTATTTT. The encoded protein is CASSLDTQYF.

This sequence joins TRBV19 and TRBJ2-2, with TRBD2 identical over 8 bases. The length of the CDR3 is 16 residues. Per germline, CDR1 LNHDA and CDR2 SQIVND (reference sequence). The J segment lost 5 bases and the V segment lost 7 bases, leaving 12 bases of the junction unmatched. CDR3 sequence: CASTLEAGALTGELFF. The CDR3, as DNA: TGTGCCAGTACCCTGGAAGCGGGAGCGCTGACCGGGGAGCTGTTTTTT.

This chain connects TRBV20-1 to TRBJ2-3; 9 positions match TRBD2. The V gene's germline CDR1 is DFQATT and CDR2 SNEGSKA (reference sequence). The CDR3 runs to 14 residues. V lost 6 bases to trimming and J lost 3 bases; unmatched junction nucleotides: 7. The CDR3: CSASTGLATDTQYF. DNA for the CDR3: TGCAGTGCGAGTACCGGACTAGCGACAGATACGCAGTATTTT.

This clone appeared many times. The V call is TRBV6-5, the J call TRBJ1-1; possibly TRBD1 for D (6 bases). This CDR3 region has 15 residues. The V gene's germline CDR1 is MNHEY and CDR2 SVGAGI. Trimming pared 6 bases from V and 4 bases from J, leaving 18 bases between. The CDR3 here is CASSRQKTGPTEAFF. The CDR3, as DNA: TGTGCCAGCAGCCGACAAAAGACAGGCCCCACTGAAGCTTTCTTT.

The J gene is TRBJ2-7, the V gene TRBV4-3, with 10 bases fitting TRBD1. CDR1 and CDR2 (germline): LGHNA, YSLEER. Trimming removed 3 bases from V and 3 bases from J; junction bases left unmatched: 2. The CDR3 is 14 residues long. CDR3 sequence (DNA): TGCGCCAGCAGCCAGGACAGGGGGGTCTACGAGCAGTACTTC. Encoded protein: CASSQDRGVYEQYF.

The chain carries TRBV6-5 and TRBJ1-5; D is unclear. Trimming stripped 4 bases from V and 5 bases from J, with 9 bases between. The CDR3 loop spans 13 amino acids. CDR1 MNHEY and CDR2 SVGAGI come from the germline V gene. CDR3 DNA: TGTGCCAGCAGTTCTAGTAGGTATCAGCCCCAGCATTTT. Translating it yields CASSSSRYQPQHF.

The CDR3 sequence: CASSYSGTGNTEAFF. The CDR3 nucleotides are TGTGCCAGCAGTTACTCCGGGACAGGAAACACTGAAGCTTTCTTT. The chain recombines TRBV6-6 with TRBJ1-1; 8 nucleotides align to TRBD1. The CDR3 length is 15 residues. The V and J ends lost 0 bases and 2 bases, in that order; junction bases with no gene match: 2. From germline, CDR1 is MNHNY and CDR2 SVGAGI (reference sequence).

The V call is TRBV28, the J call TRBJ2-7, with D perhaps TRBD1 (6 bases). CDR1 and CDR2 from the germline V gene are MDHEN and SYDVKM. The V end was cut by 5 bases, the J end by 4 bases, with 21 bases between. This CDR3 has 16 residues. The chain's CDR3 is CASSPLLRTVGYEQYF. CDR3 coding DNA: TGTGCCAGCAGTCCCCTCCTCCGGACAGTTGGATACGAGCAGTACTTC.

The gene calls are TRBV4-2 and TRBJ1-2, with TRBD1 identical over 10 bases. The CDR3 sequence is 18 residues long. Trimming removed 1 base from V and 2 bases from J; junction bases left unmatched: 10. Germline-derived CDR1 and CDR2 are LGHNA and YNFKEQ. CDR3 region: CASSQGGDRGPQNYGYTF. DNA of the CDR3: TGTGCCAGCAGCCAAGGAGGAGACAGGGGGCCCCAAAACTATGGCTACACCTTC.

The table lists this clone with a count of one. The gene calls are TRBV5-4 and TRBJ1-1; D is ambiguous. The V gene lost 0 bases and the J gene lost 7 bases, with 7 bases spanning the gap. Germline CDR1 is SGHNT and CDR2 is YYREEE (reference sequence). This CDR3 has 12 amino acids. CDR3 sequence reads: CASSLDINEAFF. CDR3 DNA: TGTGCCAGCAGCTTGGATATTAATGAAGCTTTCTTT. The full variable domain, completed using reference TRBV5-4 and TRBJ1-1, is ETGVTQSPTHLIKTRGQQVTLRCSSQSGHNTVSWYQQALGQGPQFIFQYYREEENGRGNFPPRFSGLQFPNYSSELNVNALELDDSALYLCASSLDINEAFFGQGTRLTVV.

The chain joins TRBV19 to TRBJ2-1; 9 nucleotides line up with TRBD2. J was trimmed by 3 bases and V by 7 bases; bases with no gene match: 4. Germline loops: CDR1 LNHDA, CDR2 SQIVND (reference sequence). This CDR3 spans 14 amino acids. The CDR3 loop is CASNPSGIYNEQFF. The CDR3 bases are TGTGCCAGTAATCCTAGCGGGATCTACAATGAGCAGTTCTTC.

The chain carries TRBV5-4 and TRBJ2-2; possibly TRBD2 for D (5 bases). The germline V gene has CDR1 SGHNT and CDR2 YYREEE (reference sequence). This CDR3 region has 15 residues. Trimming left V 4 bases short and J 5 bases short, with 15 bases between. The CDR3 spells CASSPASGWTGELFF. The CDR3 DNA follows: TGTGCCAGCAGCCCCGCCTCGGGGTGGACCGGGGAGCTGTTTTTT.

The rearrangement joins TRBV3-1 (or the pseudogene TRBV3-2) to TRBJ2-3; the match to TRBD2 covers 8 bases. J lost 2 bases, V lost 1 base, and 14 bases had no gene match. Germline V gene data show CDR1 as LGHDT and CDR2 as YNNKEL (reference sequence). The length of the CDR3 is 19 residues. The CDR3 sequence: CASSQVKREGKFVTDTQYF. The CDR3, as DNA: TGTGCCAGCAGCCAAGTAAAACGGGAGGGAAAATTTGTCACAGATACGCAGTATTTT.

This chain connects TRBV9 to TRBJ1-2; 8 nucleotides agree with TRBD1. In germline, CDR1 is SGDLS, CDR2 YYNGEE. V lost 7 bases to trimming and J lost 4 bases; unmatched junction nucleotides: 3. The CDR3 runs 12 residues. CDR3 DNA sequence: TGTGCCAGCTCCGACAGGGGCTATGGCTACACCTTC. Residues: CASSDRGYGYTF.